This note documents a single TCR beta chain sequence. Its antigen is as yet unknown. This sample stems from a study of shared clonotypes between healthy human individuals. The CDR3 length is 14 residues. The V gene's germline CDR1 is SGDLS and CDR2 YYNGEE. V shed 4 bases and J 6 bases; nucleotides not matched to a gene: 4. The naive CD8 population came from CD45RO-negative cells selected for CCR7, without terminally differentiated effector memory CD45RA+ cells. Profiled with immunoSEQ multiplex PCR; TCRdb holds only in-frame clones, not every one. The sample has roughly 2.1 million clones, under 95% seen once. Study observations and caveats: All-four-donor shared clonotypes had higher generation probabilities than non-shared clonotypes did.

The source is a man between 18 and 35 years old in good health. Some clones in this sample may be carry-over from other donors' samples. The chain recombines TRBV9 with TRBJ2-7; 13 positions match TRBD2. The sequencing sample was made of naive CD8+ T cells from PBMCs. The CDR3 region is CASSIRLAGGEQYF. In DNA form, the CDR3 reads TGTGCCAGCAGCATCCGACTAGCGGGAGGCGAGCAGTACTTC.